This is a list of T cell receptor beta chains from one sample in a study of T-cell memory formation after mild COVID-19. TCRdb processed the 5' RACE reads anew with MiXCR; each CDR3 protein has one entry. The sample lists a few hundred thousand distinct CDR3 sequences, roughly a quarter occurring once. Sequenced sample: PBMCs or a T cell subset sorted from them (not recorded which). The source is an adult woman who had mild COVID-19 (a few samples of this study predate the infection). Cell type and time point are not known. The CDR3 runs from the conserved cysteine through the conserved F or W. The D gene is left open where the match is weak. A clone size is listed for some rows: how often the clone was seen (once, few, many), or a class if it is expanded.

v_gene	d_gene	abundance	j_gene	CDR3nt	CDR3aa
TRBV12-3/TRBV12-4	NA	few	TRBJ1-1	TGTGCCAGCCGAACCGGGACGCTGAACACTGAAGCTTTCTTT	CASRTGTLNTEAFF
TRBV3-1	NA	NA	TRBJ2-1	TGTGCCAGCAGCCCAGGCGACGTAGCCTACAATGAGCAGTTCTTC	CASSPGDVAYNEQFF
TRBV12-3/TRBV12-4	NA	few	TRBJ1-2	TGTGCCAGCAGTTTGGGGGGGGCCTATGGCTACACCTTC	CASSLGGAYGYTF
TRBV6-2/TRBV6-3	NA	NA	TRBJ1-1	TGTGCCAGCAGGTGGACGGGGGACACTGAAGCTTTCTTT	CASRWTGDTEAFF
TRBV19	TRBD1	NA	TRBJ2-7	TGTGCCAGTAGCTTCAGGGGGCCCTACGAGCAGTACTTC	CASSFRGPYEQYF
TRBV12-3/TRBV12-4	TRBD1	NA	TRBJ1-5	TGTGCCAGCAGTACGGGGACAGGGGGTCAGCCCCAGCATTTT	CASSTGTGGQPQHF
TRBV29-1	NA	NA	TRBJ2-3	TGCAGCGTTGTAGTTGGTATCGGGGGGCATTTAACAGATACGCAGTATTTT	CSVVVGIGGHLTDTQYF
TRBV6-2/TRBV6-3	TRBD1	few	TRBJ1-5	TGTGCCAGCAGACTACAGGGGTGGAGCAATCAGCCCCAGCATTTT	CASRLQGWSNQPQHF
TRBV7-9	TRBD1	NA	TRBJ1-2	TGTGCCAGCAGCTTAGGACAGGGGAAGAGTACAAACACCTTC	CASSLGQGKSTNTF
TRBV24-1	TRBD1	NA	TRBJ2-2	TGTGCCACCAGTGATTCGACCGGGACAGGGAACACCGGGGAGCTGTTTTTT	CATSDSTGTGNTGELFF
TRBV7-8	TRBD2	NA	TRBJ2-7	TGTGCCAGCAGCTTAGAGGAGGCTAGCGGTCCAAGCTCCTACGAGCAGTACTTC	CASSLEEASGPSSYEQYF
TRBV20-1	TRBD2	NA	TRBJ2-7	TGCAGTGCTAGAACGGGGGGCGAGCAGTACTTC	CSARTGGEQYF
TRBV2	NA	NA	TRBJ2-3	TGTGCCAGCACCGGACAGGGAGGGTTTAAAGATACGCAGTATTTT	CASTGQGGFKDTQYF
TRBV6-5	NA	NA	TRBJ2-7	TGTGCCAGCAGTTACTCCGGGGGCGATTCTGACGAGCAGTACTTC	CASSYSGGDSDEQYF
TRBV18	NA	NA	TRBJ2-7	TGTGCCAGCTCACCCTCTGAGGGACCCTCCTACGAGCAGTACTTC	CASSPSEGPSYEQYF
TRBV6-5	TRBD1	few	TRBJ1-2	TGTGCCAGCAGTTACCCTGGACAGGAAGGCCATTGG	CASSYPGQEGHW
TRBV5-1	NA	many	TRBJ1-6	TGCGCCAGCAGCCGACAGGAGTCGAGCTCCTATAATTCACCCCTCCACTTT	CASSRQESSSYNSPLHF
TRBV4-1	NA	few	TRBJ2-7	TGCGCCAGCAGCCATACTACCCCGGGACCCGAGGGCTACGAGCAGTACTTC	CASSHTTPGPEGYEQYF
TRBV24-1	TRBD1	many	TRBJ2-1	TGTGCCACCAGTGATTTGCCCGGGGACAGGTCCTACAATGAGCAGTTCTTC	CATSDLPGDRSYNEQFF
TRBV7-3	TRBD1	NA	TRBJ1-2	TGTGCCAGCAGCTTAGACCCAGGGGGCGGTGGCTACACCTTC	CASSLDPGGGGYTF
TRBV6-2/TRBV6-3	NA	NA	TRBJ1-2	TGTGCCAGCATGACCGACAGGTTCCCTAACTATGGCTACACCTTC	CASMTDRFPNYGYTF
TRBV7-3	NA	few	TRBJ1-2	TGTGCCAGCAGCTTAACGGAGGGCCTTAGTGGCTACACCTTC	CASSLTEGLSGYTF
TRBV12-3/TRBV12-4	NA	few	TRBJ2-1	TGTGCCAGCAGTTCGCAGCGGCTAAACAATGAGCAGTTCTTC	CASSSQRLNNEQFF
TRBV5-1	NA	few	TRBJ2-3	TGCGCCAGCAGCTTGGAGGCGGGGAGCACAGATACGCAGTATTTT	CASSLEAGSTDTQYF
TRBV6-2/TRBV6-3	TRBD2	few	TRBJ2-1	TGTGCCAGCAGACTAGCGGGAAACAATGAGCAGTTCTTC	CASRLAGNNEQFF
TRBV15	TRBD1	few	TRBJ1-1	TGTGCCACCAGCAGACCCCGGACAGGGGGCGCGGGGGCTTTCTTT	CATSRPRTGGAGAFF
TRBV12-3/TRBV12-4	NA	NA	TRBJ2-2	TGTGCCAGCAGTTTAAAGTCTAACACCGGGGAGCTGTTTTTT	CASSLKSNTGELFF
TRBV7-2	NA	NA	TRBJ2-7	TGTGCCAGCAGCTTAGGGCAGAACTTTGCCTACGAGCAGTACTTC	CASSLGQNFAYEQYF
TRBV20-1	TRBD1	NA	TRBJ1-1	TGCAGTGCTAGACCCGGGACAGGGCGTTGGGGCACTGAAGCTTTCTTT	CSARPGTGRWGTEAFF
TRBV7-9	TRBD2	few	TRBJ2-1	TGTGCCAGCAGCCCAGGTAGCGGGAGAGCCTACAATGAGCAGTTCTTC	CASSPGSGRAYNEQFF
TRBV7-2	NA	few	TRBJ1-6	TGTGCCAGCAGCTTGCAGGCCCACCATAATTCACCCCTCCACTTT	CASSLQAHHNSPLHF
TRBV30	NA	NA	TRBJ1-1	TGTGCCTGGAGTATACAGGGCGCCCCCGACACTGAAGCTTTCTTT	CAWSIQGAPDTEAFF
TRBV7-2	NA	few	TRBJ1-4	TGTGCCAGCAGCTTACCGGGGTATGGTGAAAAACTGTTTTTT	CASSLPGYGEKLFF
TRBV3-1	NA	few	TRBJ1-5	TGTGCCAGCAGCCCCCGGGGGGTTGGTCAGCCCCAGCATTTT	CASSPRGVGQPQHF
TRBV5-5	NA	NA	TRBJ1-2	TGTGCCAGCAGCTTCGACGGACCCTATGGCTACACCTTC	CASSFDGPYGYTF
TRBV12-3/TRBV12-4	NA	NA	TRBJ1-1	TGTGCCAGCAGTTTTACCCGACCCGGGGGACCGAACACTGAAGCTTTCTTT	CASSFTRPGGPNTEAFF
TRBV7-9	NA	many	TRBJ1-1	TGTGCCAGCAGCTGGGGGAACACTGAAGCTTTCTTT	CASSWGNTEAFF
TRBV18	NA	NA	TRBJ1-1	TGTGCCAGCTCACCAGTGGACGGTGAAGCTTTCTTT	CASSPVDGEAFF
TRBV27	TRBD1	NA	TRBJ2-7	TGTGCCAGCAGTTTGGGGCAGGGGGCTGCTTACGAGCAGTACTTC	CASSLGQGAAYEQYF
TRBV13	NA	NA	TRBJ2-5	TGTGCCAGCAGCTTAGGCCGGGCGGGACCCAGAGGAGAGACCCAGTACTTC	CASSLGRAGPRGETQYF
TRBV11-2	TRBD1	few	TRBJ1-1	TGTGCCAGCAGCTTAAGGGGGCCGGACACTGAAGCTTTCTTT	CASSLRGPDTEAFF
TRBV2	NA	once	TRBJ2-7	TGTGCCAGCAGTGACGGGCTAGCGCCCTACGAGCAGTACTTC	CASSDGLAPYEQYF